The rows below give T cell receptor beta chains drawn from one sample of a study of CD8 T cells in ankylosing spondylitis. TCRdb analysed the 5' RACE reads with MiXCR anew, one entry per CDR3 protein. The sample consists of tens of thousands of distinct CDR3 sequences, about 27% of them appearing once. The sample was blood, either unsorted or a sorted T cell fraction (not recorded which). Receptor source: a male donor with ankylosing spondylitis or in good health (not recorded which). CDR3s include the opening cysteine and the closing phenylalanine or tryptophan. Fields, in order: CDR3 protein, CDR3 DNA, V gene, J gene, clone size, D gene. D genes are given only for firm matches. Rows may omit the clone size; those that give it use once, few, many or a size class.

CASSLVRTRVEQFF,TGTGCCAGCAGCCTGGTTCGGACCCGGGTTGAGCAGTTCTTC,TRBV7-2,TRBJ2-1,NA,NA
CASSPATGPYGYTF,TGTGCCAGCTCACCAGCGACAGGGCCCTATGGCTACACCTTC,TRBV18,TRBJ1-2,NA,TRBD1
CANGGQNQETQYF,TGTGCCAACGGAGGACAGAACCAAGAGACCCAGTACTTC,TRBV28,TRBJ2-5,few,NA
CASSVSGYSNQPQHF,TGCGCCAGCAGTGTTTCAGGGTATAGCAATCAGCCCCAGCATTTT,TRBV5-1,TRBJ1-5,few,NA
CASSPDSRLTYEQYF,TGCGCCAGCAGCCCAGACTCCCGACTAACCTACGAGCAGTACTTC,TRBV5-1,TRBJ2-7,few,NA
CASSSTGSHRGANVLTF,TGTGCCAGCAGCTCCACAGGGTCCCACCGTGGGGCCAACGTCCTGACTTTC,TRBV7-3,TRBJ2-6,few,NA
CASSLDRTQYF,TGCGCCAGCAGCTTGGATCGGACCCAGTACTTC,TRBV5-1,TRBJ2-5,NA,NA
CASSLGSGAADTQYF,TGCGCCAGCAGCTTGGGGAGCGGGGCCGCAGATACGCAGTATTTT,TRBV5-1,TRBJ2-3,NA,TRBD2
CASSSGTVNYGYTF,TGTGCCAGCAGCTCGGGGACAGTTAACTATGGCTACACCTTC,TRBV7-8,TRBJ1-2,NA,TRBD1
CASSPPGLAYEQYF,TGTGCCAGCTCACCACCGGGACTAGCCTACGAGCAGTACTTC,TRBV18,TRBJ2-7,NA,TRBD2
CASSYTDRDYGYTF,TGTGCCAGCAGTTACACAGACAGGGACTATGGCTACACCTTC,TRBV6-5,TRBJ1-2,NA,TRBD1
CASRSRTGPGNTIYF,TGTGCCAGTAGGTCCCGGACAGGGCCGGGAAACACCATATATTTT,TRBV19,TRBJ1-3,NA,TRBD1
CAISRDFSNQPQHF,TGTGCCATCAGTCGGGACTTTAGCAATCAGCCCCAGCATTTT,TRBV10-3,TRBJ1-5,NA,NA
CSASGDTQETQYF,TGCAGTGCTAGTGGGGACACACAAGAGACCCAGTACTTC,TRBV20-1,TRBJ2-5,many,NA
CSAARGGDFTEAFF,TGCAGTGCAGCCCGGGGGGGCGATTTTACTGAAGCTTTCTTT,TRBV20-1,TRBJ1-1,NA,NA
CASSGDDNEQFF,TGTGCCAGCAGCGGGGACGACAATGAGCAGTTCTTC,TRBV7-9,TRBJ2-1,few,NA
CASSQGTGDYGYTF,TGTGCCAGCAGCCAAGGGACAGGGGACTATGGCTACACCTTC,TRBV3-1,TRBJ1-2,NA,TRBD1
CATSDRGDQPQHF,TGTGCCACCAGTGATCGGGGGGATCAGCCCCAGCATTTT,TRBV24-1,TRBJ1-5,few,NA
CASSFNPTGLIFDEQYF,TGTGCCAGCAGTTTTAATCCGACAGGGCTTATTTTCGACGAGCAGTACTTC,TRBV12-3/TRBV12-4,TRBJ2-7,NA,TRBD1
CASSRRGLAGDNEKLFF,TGTGCCAGCAGTCGAAGAGGTTTAGCGGGGGATAATGAAAAACTGTTTTTT,TRBV12-3/TRBV12-4,TRBJ1-4,few,NA
CASSNTSPAYNEQFF,TGTGCCAGCAGTAACACTAGCCCGGCCTACAATGAGCAGTTCTTC,TRBV12-3/TRBV12-4,TRBJ2-1,NA,NA
CASSLFQTGTEAFF,TGCGCCAGCAGCTTGTTTCAGACGGGCACTGAAGCTTTCTTT,TRBV5-1,TRBJ1-1,many,NA
CATKSQAGTEAFF,TGTGCCACCAAATCCCAAGCAGGCACTGAAGCTTTCTTT,TRBV24-1,TRBJ1-1,NA,NA
CSARDLQGRYNSPLHF,TGCAGTGCTAGAGATCTGCAAGGCCGATATAATTCACCCCTCCACTTT,TRBV20-1,TRBJ1-6,few,NA
CSASSGFTREQYF,TGCAGTGCTAGTTCAGGATTCACGCGGGAGCAGTACTTC,TRBV20-1,TRBJ2-7,many,NA
CSARPRLRVNTEAFF,TGCAGTGCGCGGCCTCGCCTACGGGTGAACACTGAAGCTTTCTTT,TRBV20-1,TRBJ1-1,few,NA
CASSLVVRGTLHF,TGCGCCAGCAGCTTGGTTGTCAGAGGGACACTCCACTTT,TRBV5-1,TRBJ1-6,few,NA
CASRIDRAEFYSGANVLTF,TGCGCCAGCAGGATAGACAGGGCCGAATTTTACTCTGGGGCCAACGTCCTGACTTTC,TRBV5-1,TRBJ2-6,NA,TRBD1
CASSLAVQVHEQYF,TGTGCCAGCAGCTTAGCGGTCCAGGTCCACGAGCAGTACTTC,TRBV7-9,TRBJ2-7,few,NA
CASSFERDEQFF,TGCGCCAGCAGCTTTGAACGGGATGAGCAGTTCTTC,TRBV5-1,TRBJ2-1,few,NA
CASSTSSGTGELFF,TGCGCCAGCAGCACTTCCTCGGGGACCGGGGAGCTGTTTTTT,TRBV5-1,TRBJ2-2,NA,NA
CASSRTGVGDNQPQHF,TGCGCCAGCAGCCGCACAGGGGTAGGTGACAATCAGCCCCAGCATTTT,TRBV4-1,TRBJ1-5,NA,TRBD1
CASSFFGTGGTNEKLFF,TGTGCCAGCAGCTTCTTTGGGACAGGGGGAACTAATGAAAAACTGTTTTTT,TRBV7-9,TRBJ1-4,NA,TRBD1
CGASLGPDEQFF,TGCGGTGCTAGTCTGGGGCCCGATGAGCAGTTCTTC,TRBV20-1,TRBJ2-1,NA,NA
CASSVVGRAQNEQFF,TGTGCCAGCAGCGTAGTCGGGAGGGCCCAGAATGAGCAGTTCTTC,TRBV9,TRBJ2-1,NA,TRBD2
CASSQESSGNKYEQYF,TGCGCCAGCAGCCAAGAATCCAGCGGGAACAAATACGAGCAGTACTTC,TRBV4-1,TRBJ2-7,NA,TRBD2
CASSSDGWPGNF,TGCGCCAGCAGTTCGGACGGTTGGCCGGGAAACTTC,TRBV5-1,TRBJ2-7,many,NA
CASSHRTSGLYEQYF,TGTGCCAGCAGTCACCGGACTAGCGGGCTCTACGAGCAGTACTTC,TRBV6-2/TRBV6-3,TRBJ2-7,NA,TRBD2
CASSLVSKANTEAFF,TGTGCCAGCAGCTTGGTTTCTAAAGCGAACACTGAAGCTTTCTTT,TRBV5-6,TRBJ1-1,NA,NA
CASSFQQGATNEKLFF,TGTGCCAGCAGTTTTCAACAGGGCGCAACTAATGAAAAACTGTTTTTT,TRBV28,TRBJ1-4,few,NA
CASSLDPGVTGELFF,TGCGCCAGCAGCTTGGACCCCGGGGTCACCGGGGAGCTGTTTTTT,TRBV5-1,TRBJ2-2,NA,NA
CASSQGLGSSQPQHF,TGCGCCAGCAGCCAGGGACTGGGGTCAAGTCAGCCCCAGCATTTT,TRBV4-1,TRBJ1-5,NA,NA
CASSLWSSGTDTQYF,TGTGCCAGCAGCTTATGGTCTAGCGGCACAGATACGCAGTATTTT,TRBV11-3,TRBJ2-3,few,NA
CASTRAGITDTQYF,TGTGCCAGCACAAGAGCGGGGATCACAGATACGCAGTATTTT,TRBV6-1,TRBJ2-3,few,TRBD2
CASSLHTGSSNQPQHF,TGTGCCAGCAGTTTACATACAGGTTCGAGCAATCAGCCCCAGCATTTT,TRBV28,TRBJ1-5,NA,NA
CSASQTRAYEQYF,TGCAGTGCTAGTCAGACAAGAGCCTACGAGCAGTACTTC,TRBV20-1,TRBJ2-7,NA,NA
CASSFGGVSYNEQFF,TGCGCCAGCAGCTTCGGGGGGGTGTCCTACAATGAGCAGTTCTTC,TRBV5-1,TRBJ2-1,few,TRBD2
CASSQPGQGGEQYF,TGTGCCAGCAGTCAACCGGGACAGGGAGGCGAGCAGTACTTC,TRBV4-2,TRBJ2-7,few,TRBD1
CASNRGLNTEAFF,TGTGCCAGTAACAGGGGCCTAAACACTGAAGCTTTCTTT,TRBV19,TRBJ1-1,NA,TRBD1
CASSLAGPDSGNTIYF,TGCGCCAGCAGCTTGGCGGGGCCCGACTCTGGAAACACCATATATTTT,TRBV5-1,TRBJ1-3,few,NA
CASSFIRGSNQPQHF,TGCGCCAGCAGCTTCATCAGGGGGAGCAATCAGCCCCAGCATTTT,TRBV5-1,TRBJ1-5,NA,TRBD1
CASRRGQGNNEQFF,TGTGCCAGCAGACGGGGACAGGGGAACAATGAGCAGTTCTTC,TRBV12-3/TRBV12-4,TRBJ2-1,NA,TRBD1
CSARGPAAYEQYF,TGCAGTGCTAGGGGCCCGGCGGCCTACGAGCAGTACTTC,TRBV20-1,TRBJ2-7,NA,NA
CASSQGGTGELFF,TGTGCCAGCAGTCAAGGGGGGACCGGGGAGCTGTTTTTT,TRBV12-3/TRBV12-4,TRBJ2-2,few,NA
CASSYRAGANVLTF,TGTGCCAGCAGCTACAGGGCTGGGGCCAACGTCCTGACTTTC,TRBV3-1,TRBJ2-6,NA,NA
CASSDTGGETQYF,TGTGCCAGCTCCGACACAGGAGGAGAGACCCAGTACTTC,TRBV18,TRBJ2-5,NA,NA
CASSRQATDTQYF,TGTGCCAGCAGCCGACAGGCTACAGATACGCAGTATTTT,TRBV7-3,TRBJ2-3,few,NA